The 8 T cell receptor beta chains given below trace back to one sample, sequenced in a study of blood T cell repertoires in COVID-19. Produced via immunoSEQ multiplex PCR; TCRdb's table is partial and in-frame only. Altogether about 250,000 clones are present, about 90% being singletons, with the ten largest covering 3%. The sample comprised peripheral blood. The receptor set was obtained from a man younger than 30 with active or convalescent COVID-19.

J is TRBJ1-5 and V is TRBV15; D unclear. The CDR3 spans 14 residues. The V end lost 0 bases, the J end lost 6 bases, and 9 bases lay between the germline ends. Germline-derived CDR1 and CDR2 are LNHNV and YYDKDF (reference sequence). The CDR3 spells CATSRDPLSQPQHF. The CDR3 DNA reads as TGTGCCACCAGCAGAGATCCCCTTAGTCAGCCCCAGCATTTT.

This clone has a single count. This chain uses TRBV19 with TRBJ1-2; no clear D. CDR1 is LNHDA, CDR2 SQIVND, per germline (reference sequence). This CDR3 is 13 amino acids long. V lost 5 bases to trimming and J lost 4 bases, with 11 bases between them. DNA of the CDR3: TGTGCCAGTAGTTTCGTGGGCATCTATGGCTACACCTTC. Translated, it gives CASSFVGIYGYTF.

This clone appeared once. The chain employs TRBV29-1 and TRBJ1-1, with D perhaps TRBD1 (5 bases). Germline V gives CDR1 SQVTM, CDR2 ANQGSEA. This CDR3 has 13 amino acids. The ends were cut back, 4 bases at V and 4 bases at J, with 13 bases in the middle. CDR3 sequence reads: CSVGRDEITEAFF. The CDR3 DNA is TGCAGCGTTGGGAGGGACGAAATCACTGAAGCTTTCTTT.

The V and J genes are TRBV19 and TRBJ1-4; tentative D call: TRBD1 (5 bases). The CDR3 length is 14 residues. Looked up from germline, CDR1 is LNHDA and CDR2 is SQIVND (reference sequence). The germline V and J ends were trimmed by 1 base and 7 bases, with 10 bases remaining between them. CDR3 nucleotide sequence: TGTGCCAGTAGTATAGGGCAGGGTAGTGAAAAACTGTTTTTT. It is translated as CASSIGQGSEKLFF.

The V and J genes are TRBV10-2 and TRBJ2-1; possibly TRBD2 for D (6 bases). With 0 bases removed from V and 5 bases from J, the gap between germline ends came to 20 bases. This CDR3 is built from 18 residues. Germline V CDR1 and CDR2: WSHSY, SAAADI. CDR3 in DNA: TGCGCCAGCAGTGAGTCGAGCTCCCGCGGGGTAAAGGACAATGAGCAGTTCTTC. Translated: CASSESSSRGVKDNEQFF.

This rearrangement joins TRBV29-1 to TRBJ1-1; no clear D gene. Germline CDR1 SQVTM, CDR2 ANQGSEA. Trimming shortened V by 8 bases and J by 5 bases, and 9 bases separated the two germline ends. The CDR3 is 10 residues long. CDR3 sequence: CSSQKTEAFF. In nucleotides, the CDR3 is TGCAGCTCACAGAAGACTGAAGCTTTCTTT.

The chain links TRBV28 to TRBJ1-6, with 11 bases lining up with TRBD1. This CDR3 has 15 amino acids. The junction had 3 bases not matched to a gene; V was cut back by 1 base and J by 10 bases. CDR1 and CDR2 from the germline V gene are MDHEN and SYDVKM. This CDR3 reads CASSLFGQGASPLHF. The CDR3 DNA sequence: TGTGCCAGCAGTTTATTCGGACAGGGGGCATCACCCCTCCACTTT.

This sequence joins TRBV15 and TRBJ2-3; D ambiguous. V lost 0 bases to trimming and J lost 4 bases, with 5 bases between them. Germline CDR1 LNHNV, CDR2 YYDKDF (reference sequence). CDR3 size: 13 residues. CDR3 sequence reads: CATSRDRADTQYF. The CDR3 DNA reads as TGTGCCACCAGCAGAGATCGGGCAGATACGCAGTATTTT.